These 32 T cell receptor beta chains originate from one sample sequenced in a study of T cell responses to AZD1222 COVID-19 vaccine. The assay was immunoSEQ multiplex PCR, and TCRdb's table has in-frame clones only and misses some. This table has about 94,000 clones, roughly 88% appearing once. The specimen was peripheral blood, collected 28 days after the second AZD1222 dose. The receptors come from an adult who received the AZD1222 COVID-19 vaccine.

J is TRBJ1-1 and V is TRBV6-5; maybe TRBD1 (6 bases). Trimming stripped 1 base from V and 3 bases from J, with 15 bases between. The CDR3 loop spans 16 amino acids. Germline lookup yields CDR1 MNHEY and CDR2 SVGAGI. The CDR3 sequence is CASSYLGAGRDTEAFF. CDR3 DNA: TGTGCCAGCAGTTACTTGGGGGCAGGTAGGGACACTGAAGCTTTCTTT.

V and J are TRBV11-3 and TRBJ2-5, with 9 bases identical to TRBD1. The CDR3 loop spans 15 amino acids. Germline V lookup: CDR1 SGHNT, CDR2 YENEEA. With V trimmed by 4 bases and J by 6 bases, 9 bases remained unmatched. Written as DNA, the CDR3 is TGTGCCAGCAGCTCGGCGCGGACAGGGGTAAAGACCCAGTACTTC. It translates to CASSSARTGVKTQYF. The full variable domain, in which reference TRBV11-3 and TRBJ2-5 provide the parts outside the CDR3, is EAGVVQSPRYKIIEKKQPVAFWCNPISGHNTLYWYLQNLGQGPELLIRYENEEAVDDSQLPKDRFSAERLKGVDSTLKIQPAELGDSAVYLCASSSARTGVKTQYFGPGTRLLVL.

V usage is TRBV7-2 and J usage is TRBJ2-2; D is unclear. V was cut by 0 bases and J by 0 bases, with 5 bases left in between. Germline CDR1 is SGHTA and CDR2 is FQGNSA. The CDR3 is made up of 15 amino acids. The CDR3 DNA sequence: TGTGCCAGCAGCTTAGCGGGCACGAACACCGGGGAGCTGTTTTTT. Translation gives CASSLAGTNTGELFF.

This sequence joins TRBV4-1 and TRBJ2-1; 12 nucleotides align to TRBD2. The CDR3 is made up of 17 amino acids. V was clipped by 0 bases and J by 8 bases; unmatched bases: 8. Germline V gene data show CDR1 as MGHRA and CDR2 as YSYEKL. CDR3 amino acids: CASSQEASGRAGDEQFF. CDR3 nucleotide sequence: TGCGCCAGCAGCCAAGAAGCTAGCGGGAGGGCGGGGGATGAGCAGTTCTTC.

The chain couples TRBV29-1 to TRBJ2-7; TRBD2 aligns across 7 bases. Germline V lookup: CDR1 SQVTM, CDR2 ANQGSEA. CDR3 size: 14 residues. V lost 0 bases to trimming and J lost 7 bases; unmatched junction nucleotides: 9. The CDR3 bases are TGCAGCGTTGAAGAGCGGGAGAGGGGATTGGAGCAGTACTTC. This codes for CSVEERERGLEQYF.

The J gene is TRBJ2-2, the V gene TRBV7-8; perhaps TRBD2 as D (6 bases). Between the trimmed V and J ends, which lost 1 base and 6 bases, there was a span of 18 bases. Germline CDR1 reads SGHVS; CDR2 reads FQNEAQ. There are 17 residues in the CDR3. Written as DNA, the CDR3 is TGTGCCAGCAGCTTAGTTAGGGCGGGGCTGAGGTCCGGGGAGCTGTTTTTT. This codes for CASSLVRAGLRSGELFF.

The rearrangement joins TRBV5-1 to TRBJ1-1; D is unresolved. CDR3 length: 16 residues. Germline CDR1 is SGHRS and CDR2 is YFSETQ. V was clipped by 4 bases and J by 4 bases, with 20 bases between them. The CDR3 coding sequence is TGCGCCAGCAGCCCGGAGGAGGTCAGACCCCCCACTGAAGCTTTCTTT. Its protein is CASSPEEVRPPTEAFF.

This rearrangement joins TRBV7-2 to TRBJ2-7; D gene uncertain. The germline V gene has CDR1 SGHTA and CDR2 FQGNSA. Trimming pared 6 bases from V and 0 bases from J, leaving 6 bases between. The CDR3 sequence is 12 residues long. The CDR3: CASSPPSYEQYF. The CDR3 nucleotides read TGTGCCAGCAGTCCACCCTCCTACGAGCAGTACTTC.

J is TRBJ1-1 and V is TRBV6-5; D is ambiguous. V lost 2 bases, J lost 11 bases, and 9 bases lay in between. The germline CDR1 and CDR2 sequences are MNHEY and SVGAGI. The CDR3 is 11 residues long. The CDR3 bases are TGTGCCAGCAGTTACGGAAGCCGGGCTTTCTTT. Protein: CASSYGSRAFF.

The genes are TRBV5-8 and TRBJ1-3; 9 bases fit TRBD1. V was pared by 6 bases and J by 7 bases, with 5 bases of the junction left unmatched. Per germline, CDR1 SGHTS and CDR2 YDEGEE. The CDR3 runs 13 residues. DNA of the CDR3: TGTGCCAGCAACCTACAGGGGGCGAACACCATATATTTT. Translating gives CASNLQGANTIYF.

The chain carries TRBV28 and TRBJ2-3, with 8 positions matching TRBD1. The trim removed 11 bases at V and 4 bases at J, leaving 20 bases unmatched. CDR3 length: 17 amino acids. In germline, CDR1 is MDHEN, CDR2 SYDVKM. The CDR3 region is CAGKASSQGVGADTQYF. In DNA, the CDR3 is TGTGCCGGAAAGGCGTCCTCACAGGGGGTTGGGGCAGATACGCAGTATTTT.

The chain couples TRBV4-1 to TRBJ1-6; D possibly corresponds to TRBD1 (5 bases). This CDR3 is built from 16 residues. The germline gives CDR1 MGHRA, CDR2 YSYEKL. V lost 5 bases and J 7 bases, leaving 18 bases between the germline ends. The CDR3 loop is CASSSRKGQINSPLHF. The CDR3 bases are TGCGCCAGCAGCTCCCGGAAGGGGCAGATCAATTCACCCCTCCACTTT.

Written as DNA, the CDR3 is TGTGCCAGCAGCTTACGGAGTAGCCAAGAGACCCAGTACTTC. Protein sequence: CASSLRSSQETQYF. The chain joins TRBV7-2 to TRBJ2-5; D remains ambiguous. V was shortened by 2 bases and J by 1 base, with 8 bases between the two germline ends. Germline-derived CDR1 and CDR2 are SGHTA and FQGNSA. This CDR3 comprises 14 residues.

V and J are TRBV4-2 and TRBJ1-1; D uncertain. The CDR3 loop spans 16 amino acids. Germline loops: CDR1 LGHNA, CDR2 YNFKEQ. The ends were cut back, 4 bases at V and 1 base at J, with 16 bases in the middle. DNA for the CDR3: TGTGCCAGCAGCCGACTAGGTTTCGAAGGGAACACTGAAGCTTTCTTT. Translation gives CASSRLGFEGNTEAFF.

The rearrangement uses TRBV3-1 (or the pseudogene TRBV3-2) and TRBJ1-3; unclear D gene. The CDR3 has 14 residues. Trimming took off 4 bases at V and 7 bases at J, with 14 bases between the two ends. The V gene's germline CDR1 is LGHDT and CDR2 YNNKEL (reference sequence). Written as DNA, the CDR3 is TGTGCCAGCAGCCGCCCGGCAGGCCGGAACACCATATATTTT. Translating gives CASSRPAGRNTIYF.

The genes are TRBV5-4 and TRBJ1-1; D is ambiguous. This CDR3 contains 14 residues. Trimming removed 4 bases from V and 4 bases from J, with 14 bases in between. Per the germline V gene, CDR1 is SGHNT and CDR2 is YYREEE (reference sequence). For the CDR3, the DNA is TGTGCCAGCAGCCTGACGCGGGCAGCCACTGAAGCTTTCTTT. As protein: CASSLTRAATEAFF.

The chain has TRBV18 and TRBJ1-3; TRBD1 matches 9 bases. Germline values: CDR1 KGHSH, CDR2 LQKENI. The CDR3 covers 15 residues. The ends lost 4 bases at V and 2 bases at J; junction bases unmatched: 3. In nucleotides, the CDR3 is TGTGCCAGCTCACGGGGGACAGGGCCTGGAAACACCATATATTTT. It yields the protein CASSRGTGPGNTIYF. The entire variable domain, with the rest obtained from reference TRBV18 and TRBJ1-3, is as follows: NAGVMQNPRHLVRRRGQEARLRCSPMKGHSHVYWYRQLPEEGLKFMVYLQKENIIDESGMPKERFSAEFPKEGPSILRIQQVVRGDSAAYFCASSRGTGPGNTIYFGEGSWLTVV.

V is TRBV19 and J is TRBJ1-4, with D unclear. This CDR3 has 14 amino acids. V was cut by 5 bases and J by 0 bases, with 7 bases left in between. CDR1 is LNHDA, CDR2 SQIVND, per germline (reference sequence). The CDR3 DNA is TGTGCCAGTAGTCTATCCCCAACTAATGAAAAACTGTTTTTT. Translated, it gives CASSLSPTNEKLFF.

This chain connects TRBV21-1 to TRBJ2-3; the listed D gene, TRBD2, was not tested against the DNA. TRBV21-1 is labeled a pseudogene. The CDR3 loop spans 13 amino acids. The CDR3 sequence is CATKRGGTDTQYF. The CDR3 nucleotides are TGTGCCACCAAGCGGGGGGGGACAGATACGCAGTATTTT.

J is TRBJ2-1 and V is TRBV21-1; TRBD1 was called by the table and not checked on the DNA. TRBV21-1 is a pseudogene locus. The length of the CDR3 is 14 residues. CDR3 in amino acids: CASSKRTGGNEQFF. CDR3 nucleotides: TGTGCCAGCAGCAAACGGACAGGGGGTAATGAGCAGTTCTTC.

The chain couples TRBV6-6 to TRBJ2-7; TRBD1 aligns across 9 bases. CDR3 length: 15 amino acids. CDR1 and CDR2 from the germline V gene are MNHNY and SVGAGI (reference sequence). The V segment lost 3 bases and the J segment 3 bases; nucleotides outside the gene matches: 6. CDR3 nucleotides: TGTGCCAGCAGTTATTCGCCGGGACAGGGCTACGAGCAGTACTTC. It codes for CASSYSPGQGYEQYF.

The chain carries TRBV11-2 and TRBJ2-2; TRBD2 aligns across 13 bases. Looked up from germline, CDR1 is SGHAT and CDR2 is FQNNGV. The CDR3 is made up of 16 amino acids. Losses at the gene ends were 8 bases for V and 5 bases for J; bases not matched to a gene: 8. CDR3 sequence reads: CASGPQLAGGTGELFF. The DNA of the CDR3 is TGTGCCAGCGGCCCCCAACTAGCGGGAGGGACCGGGGAGCTGTTTTTT.

V is TRBV28 and J is TRBJ2-1; D gene unclear. Per the germline V gene, CDR1 is MDHEN and CDR2 is SYDVKM. The CDR3 is made up of 17 amino acids. V lost 1 base to trimming and J lost 0 bases, with 13 bases between them. For the CDR3, the DNA is TGTGCCAGCAGTTTATATCTAGGGCAAGGCTCCTACAATGAGCAGTTCTTC. Amino acid sequence: CASSLYLGQGSYNEQFF.

The CDR3 nucleotides are TGTGCCAGCACTGTTCAGGGGGGGTCCAATCAGCCCCAGCATTTT. Translation: CASTVQGGSNQPQHF. The J gene is TRBJ1-5, the V gene TRBV6-5; 7 bases are a match to TRBD1. Germline CDR1 is MNHEY and CDR2 is SVGAGI. Trimming cost V 7 bases and J 3 bases; bases outside gene matches: 9. CDR3 length: 15 amino acids.

This chain links TRBV27 with TRBJ2-1; D is undetermined. Trimming cost V 2 bases and J 6 bases, with 17 bases left between them. There are 16 residues in the CDR3. The germline gives CDR1 MNHEY, CDR2 SMNVEV (reference sequence). This CDR3 is CASSLERLGYGNEQFF. Here the CDR3 DNA reads TGTGCCAGCAGTTTAGAGCGCCTAGGGTATGGCAATGAGCAGTTCTTC.

V gene TRBV30 combines with J gene TRBJ2-2; D is perhaps TRBD1 (7 bases). Trimming cost V 3 bases and J 4 bases, with 12 bases left between them. Germline CDR1 GTSNPN, CDR2 SVGIG (reference sequence). The CDR3 contains 14 residues. CDR3 coding DNA: TGTGCCTGGAGCCAGGGGGACTTCACCGGGGAGCTGTTTTTT. It encodes CAWSQGDFTGELFF.

This rearrangement joins TRBV19 to TRBJ2-1, with D unclear. Germline assignment: CDR1 LNHDA and CDR2 SQIVND (reference sequence). The ends were cut back, 7 bases at V and 8 bases at J, with 24 bases in the middle. This CDR3 contains 16 residues. In DNA form, the CDR3 reads TGTGCCAGTACCGCCGTTGGGGTATTGGCCCTCGATGAGCAGTTCTTC. Amino acids: CASTAVGVLALDEQFF.

The genes are TRBV7-9 and TRBJ1-6; D ambiguous. V was pared by 3 bases and J by 5 bases, with 8 bases between. This CDR3 contains 14 residues. Germline assignment: CDR1 SEHNR and CDR2 FQNEAQ (reference sequence). DNA of the CDR3: TGTGCCAGCAGCTTGGAGATAGATAATTCACCCCTCCACTTT. Translated, it gives CASSLEIDNSPLHF.

The chain links TRBV24-1 to TRBJ1-2; TRBD1 agrees at 8 bases. The CDR3 is made up of 14 amino acids. Germline CDR1 is KGHDR and CDR2 is SFDVKD. V shed 3 bases and J 8 bases; nucleotides not matched to a gene: 7. CDR3 sequence (DNA): TGTGCCACCAGTGATCCAGGGGGCGTCGGAGGCTACACCTTC. Protein product: CATSDPGGVGGYTF.

The V and J genes are TRBV10-3 and TRBJ2-3; 14 bases are a match to TRBD2. The V gene end was trimmed by 7 bases and the J gene end by 2 bases; junction bases not matched to a gene: 5. Germline loops: CDR1 ENHRY, CDR2 SYGVKD. CDR3 length: 16 amino acids. The CDR3 bases are TGTGCCATCACCCCGGGACTAGCGGGGGTCACAGATACGCAGTATTTT. This gives the protein CAITPGLAGVTDTQYF.

J is TRBJ2-3 and V is TRBV25-1, with D tentatively TRBD1 or TRBD2 (6 bases each). CDR1 and CDR2 from the germline V gene are MGHDK and SYGVNS. The CDR3 length is 15 residues. V dropped 6 bases and J dropped 5 bases, with 18 bases sitting between them. This chain's CDR3 is CASRSGGTSGDTQYF. The CDR3 region has the DNA TGTGCCAGCAGATCGGGCGGGACAAGCGGAGATACGCAGTATTTT.

The chain recombines TRBV3-1 (or the pseudogene TRBV3-2) with TRBJ2-7; 10 bases match TRBD2. Germline CDR1 reads LGHDT; CDR2 reads YNNKEL (reference sequence). V was clipped by 4 bases and J by 6 bases; unmatched bases: 15. The CDR3 spans 17 residues. CDR3 DNA sequence: TGTGCCAGCAGCCCACTAGCGGGATCCTCGAGGCGTCTCGAGCAGTACTTC. This gives the protein CASSPLAGSSRRLEQYF.